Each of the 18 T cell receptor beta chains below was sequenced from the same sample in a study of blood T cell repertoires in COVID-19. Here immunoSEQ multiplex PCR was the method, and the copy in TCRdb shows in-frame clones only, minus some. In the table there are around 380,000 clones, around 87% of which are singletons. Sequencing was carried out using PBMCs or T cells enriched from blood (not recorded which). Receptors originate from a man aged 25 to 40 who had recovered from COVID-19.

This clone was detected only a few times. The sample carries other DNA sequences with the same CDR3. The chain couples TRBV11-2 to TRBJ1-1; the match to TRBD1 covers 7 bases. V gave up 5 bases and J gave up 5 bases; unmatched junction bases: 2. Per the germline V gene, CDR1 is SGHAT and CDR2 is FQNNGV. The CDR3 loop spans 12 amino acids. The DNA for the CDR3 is TGTGCCAGCAGCCCAGGGGGGACTGAAGCTTTCTTT. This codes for CASSPGGTEAFF.

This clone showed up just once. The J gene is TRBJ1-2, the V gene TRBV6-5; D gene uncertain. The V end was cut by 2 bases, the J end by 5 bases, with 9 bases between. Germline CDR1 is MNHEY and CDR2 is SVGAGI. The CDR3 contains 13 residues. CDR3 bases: TGTGCCAGCAGTTACGCGGGTAGATATGGCTACACCTTC. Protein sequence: CASSYAGRYGYTF.

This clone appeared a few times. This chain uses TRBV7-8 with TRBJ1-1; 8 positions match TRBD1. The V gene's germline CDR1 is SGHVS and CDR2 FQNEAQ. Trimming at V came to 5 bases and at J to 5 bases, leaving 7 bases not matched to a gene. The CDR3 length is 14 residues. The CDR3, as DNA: TGTGCCAGCAGCCGAGACAGGGGAAGGACTGAAGCTTTCTTT. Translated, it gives CASSRDRGRTEAFF.

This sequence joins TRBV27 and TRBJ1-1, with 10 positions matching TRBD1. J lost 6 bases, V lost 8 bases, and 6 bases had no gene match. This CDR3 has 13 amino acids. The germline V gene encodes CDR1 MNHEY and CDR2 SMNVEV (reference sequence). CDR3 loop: CASGRDRGSEAFF. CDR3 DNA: TGTGCCAGCGGCCGGGACAGGGGTTCTGAAGCTTTCTTT.

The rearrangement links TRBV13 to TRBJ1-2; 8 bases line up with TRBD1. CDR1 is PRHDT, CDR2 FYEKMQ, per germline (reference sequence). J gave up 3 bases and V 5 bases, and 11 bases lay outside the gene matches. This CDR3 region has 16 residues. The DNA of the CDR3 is TGTGCCAGCAGCCTCAGACACACGGGACAGGACTATGGCTACACCTTC. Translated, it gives CASSLRHTGQDYGYTF.

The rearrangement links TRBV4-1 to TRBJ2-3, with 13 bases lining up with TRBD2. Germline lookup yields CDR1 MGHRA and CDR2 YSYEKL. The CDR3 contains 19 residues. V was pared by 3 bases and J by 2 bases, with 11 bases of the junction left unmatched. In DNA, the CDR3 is TGCGCCAGCAGCCAGCTAGGACTAGCGGGGGCGATCGACACAGATACGCAGTATTTT. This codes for CASSQLGLAGAIDTDTQYF.

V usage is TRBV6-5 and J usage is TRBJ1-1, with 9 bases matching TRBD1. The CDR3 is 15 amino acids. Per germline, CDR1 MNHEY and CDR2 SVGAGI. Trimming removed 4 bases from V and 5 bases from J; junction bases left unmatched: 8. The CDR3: CASSSTGTGRTEAFF. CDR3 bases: TGTGCCAGCAGTTCTACCGGGACAGGGCGGACTGAAGCTTTCTTT.

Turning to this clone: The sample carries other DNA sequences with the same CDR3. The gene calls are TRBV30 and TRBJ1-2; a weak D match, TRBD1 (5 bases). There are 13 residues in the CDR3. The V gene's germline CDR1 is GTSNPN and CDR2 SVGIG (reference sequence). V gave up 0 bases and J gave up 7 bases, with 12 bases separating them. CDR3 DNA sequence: TGTGCCTGGAGTGTACTAGGGAGGGGTGGCTACACCTTC. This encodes CAWSVLGRGGYTF.

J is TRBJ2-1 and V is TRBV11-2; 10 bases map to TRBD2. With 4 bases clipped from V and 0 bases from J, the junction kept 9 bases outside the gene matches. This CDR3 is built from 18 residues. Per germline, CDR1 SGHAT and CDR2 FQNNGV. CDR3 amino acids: CASSSSGGGGGSYNEQFF. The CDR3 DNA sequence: TGTGCCAGCAGCTCTAGCGGGGGTGGGGGCGGCTCCTACAATGAGCAGTTCTTC.

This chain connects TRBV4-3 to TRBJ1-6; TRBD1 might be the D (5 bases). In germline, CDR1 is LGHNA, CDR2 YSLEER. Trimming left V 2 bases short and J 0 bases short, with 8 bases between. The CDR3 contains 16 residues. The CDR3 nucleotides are TGCGCCAGCAGCCAACAGGGAAGCTCCTATAATTCACCCCTCCACTTT. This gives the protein CASSQQGSSYNSPLHF.

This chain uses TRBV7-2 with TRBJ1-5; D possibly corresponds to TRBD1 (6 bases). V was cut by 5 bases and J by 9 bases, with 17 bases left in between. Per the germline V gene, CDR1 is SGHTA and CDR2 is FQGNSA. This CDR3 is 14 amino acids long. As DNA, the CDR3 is TGTGCCAGCAGCCAAGTGGGGGGGGCTCGGCCCCAGCATTTT. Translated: CASSQVGGARPQHF. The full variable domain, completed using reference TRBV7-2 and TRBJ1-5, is GAGVSQSPSNKVTEKGKDVELRCDPISGHTALYWYRQSLGQGLEFLIYFQGNSAPDKSGLPSDRFSAERTGGSVSTLTIQRTQQEDSAVYLCASSQVGGARPQHFGDGTRLSIL.

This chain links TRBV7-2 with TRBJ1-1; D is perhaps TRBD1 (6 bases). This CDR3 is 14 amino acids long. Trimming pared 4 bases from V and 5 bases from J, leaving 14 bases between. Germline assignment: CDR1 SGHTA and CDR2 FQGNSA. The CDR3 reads CASSSGVSGTEAFF. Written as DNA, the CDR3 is TGTGCCAGCAGCTCAGGGGTTTCGGGAACTGAAGCTTTCTTT.

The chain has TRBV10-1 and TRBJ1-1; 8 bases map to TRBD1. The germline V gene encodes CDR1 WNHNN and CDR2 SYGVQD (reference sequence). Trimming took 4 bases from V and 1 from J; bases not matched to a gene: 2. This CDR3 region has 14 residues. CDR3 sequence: CASSGGQGNTEAFF. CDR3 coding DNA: TGCGCCAGCAGTGGTGGACAGGGGAACACTGAAGCTTTCTTT.

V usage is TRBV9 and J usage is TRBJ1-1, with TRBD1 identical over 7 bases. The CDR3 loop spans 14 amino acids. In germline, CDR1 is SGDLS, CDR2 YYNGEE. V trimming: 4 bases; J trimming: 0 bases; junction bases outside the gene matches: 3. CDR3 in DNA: TGTGCCAGCAGCTATGGGACAGTGAACACTGAAGCTTTCTTT. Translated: CASSYGTVNTEAFF.

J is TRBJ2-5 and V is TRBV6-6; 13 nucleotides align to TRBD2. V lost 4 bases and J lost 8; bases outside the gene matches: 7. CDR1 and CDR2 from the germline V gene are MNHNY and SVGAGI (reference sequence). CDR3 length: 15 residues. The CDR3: CASSSPGLAGETQYF. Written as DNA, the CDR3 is TGTGCCAGCAGTTCCCCCGGACTAGCGGGGGAAACCCAGTACTTC.

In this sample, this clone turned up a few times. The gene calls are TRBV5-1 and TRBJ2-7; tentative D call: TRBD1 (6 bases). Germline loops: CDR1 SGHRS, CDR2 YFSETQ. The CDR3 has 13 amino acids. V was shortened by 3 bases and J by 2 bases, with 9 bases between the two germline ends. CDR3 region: CASSWDNTYEQYF. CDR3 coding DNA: TGCGCCAGCAGCTGGGACAACACCTACGAGCAGTACTTC.

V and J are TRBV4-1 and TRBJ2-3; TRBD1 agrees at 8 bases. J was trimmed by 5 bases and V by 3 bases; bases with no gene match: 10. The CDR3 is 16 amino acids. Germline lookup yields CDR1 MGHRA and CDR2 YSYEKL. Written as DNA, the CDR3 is TGCGCCAGCAGCCAGCAACCGGGACAGGCAAGAGATACGCAGTATTTT. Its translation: CASSQQPGQARDTQYF.

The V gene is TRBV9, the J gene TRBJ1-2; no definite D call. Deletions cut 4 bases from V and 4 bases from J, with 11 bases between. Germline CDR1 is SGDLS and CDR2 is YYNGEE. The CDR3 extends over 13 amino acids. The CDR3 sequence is CASSTAGVYGYTF. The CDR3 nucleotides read TGTGCCAGCAGCACCGCGGGCGTCTATGGCTACACCTTC.